This T cell receptor beta chain was observed in a study of blood T cell repertoires in COVID-19. In the study overall: Sources were T cells, B-cell-depleted T cells, or PBMCs; the material itself was cDNA or gDNA.

This clone was seen a few times. The CDR3 has 13 residues. In germline, CDR1 is SQVTM, CDR2 ANQGSEA. V was pared by 8 bases and J by 4 bases, with 16 bases between. Generated by immunoSEQ multiplex PCR, the TCRdb table keeps only in-frame clones and is missing some. This sample has more than 85,000 clones, with about 75% found just once. The V call is TRBV29-1, the J call TRBJ2-3; perhaps TRBD1 as D (6 bases). Sequenced: peripheral blood. The receptor was derived from a woman aged 70-85 years with acute or convalescent COVID-19. In nucleotides, the CDR3 is TGCAGCTCCCTCGAGGGGGTCGCAGATACGCAGTATTTT. It encodes CSSLEGVADTQYF.